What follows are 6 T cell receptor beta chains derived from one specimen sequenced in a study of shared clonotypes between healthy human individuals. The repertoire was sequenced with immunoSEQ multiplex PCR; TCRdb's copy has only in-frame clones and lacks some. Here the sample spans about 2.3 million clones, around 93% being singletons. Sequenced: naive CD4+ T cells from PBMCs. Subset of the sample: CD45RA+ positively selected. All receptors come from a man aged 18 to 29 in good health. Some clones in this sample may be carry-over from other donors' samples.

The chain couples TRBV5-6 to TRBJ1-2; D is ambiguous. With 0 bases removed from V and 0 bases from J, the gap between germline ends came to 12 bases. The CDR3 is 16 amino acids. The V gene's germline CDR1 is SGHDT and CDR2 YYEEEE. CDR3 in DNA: TGTGCCAGCAGCTTGGCGGGCAGGCCAGCTAACTATGGCTACACCTTC. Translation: CASSLAGRPANYGYTF.

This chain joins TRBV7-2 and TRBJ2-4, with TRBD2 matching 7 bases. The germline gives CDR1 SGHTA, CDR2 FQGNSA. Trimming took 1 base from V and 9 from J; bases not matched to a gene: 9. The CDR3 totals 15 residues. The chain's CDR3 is CASSLGFSGSGIQYF. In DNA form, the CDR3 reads TGTGCCAGCAGCTTAGGATTTAGCGGGTCAGGCATTCAGTACTTC.

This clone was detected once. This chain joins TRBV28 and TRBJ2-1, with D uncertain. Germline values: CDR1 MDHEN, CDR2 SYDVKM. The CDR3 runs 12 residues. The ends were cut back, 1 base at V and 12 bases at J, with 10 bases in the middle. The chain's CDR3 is CASSLFWVGQFF. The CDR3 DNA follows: TGTGCCAGCAGTTTATTCTGGGTAGGGCAGTTCTTC.

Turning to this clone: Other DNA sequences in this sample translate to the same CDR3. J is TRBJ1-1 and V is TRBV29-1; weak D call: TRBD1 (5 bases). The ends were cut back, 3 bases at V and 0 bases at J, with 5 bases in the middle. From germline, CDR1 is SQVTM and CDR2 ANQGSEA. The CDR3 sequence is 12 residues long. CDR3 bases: TGCAGCGTTGAGGGACTGAACACTGAAGCTTTCTTT. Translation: CSVEGLNTEAFF.

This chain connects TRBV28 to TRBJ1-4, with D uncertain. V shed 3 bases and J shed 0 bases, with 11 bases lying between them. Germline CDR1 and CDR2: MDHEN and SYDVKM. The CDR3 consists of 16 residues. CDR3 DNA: TGTGCCAGCAGTTTCAATGGGGTCGCAACTAATGAAAAACTGTTTTTT. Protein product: CASSFNGVATNEKLFF.

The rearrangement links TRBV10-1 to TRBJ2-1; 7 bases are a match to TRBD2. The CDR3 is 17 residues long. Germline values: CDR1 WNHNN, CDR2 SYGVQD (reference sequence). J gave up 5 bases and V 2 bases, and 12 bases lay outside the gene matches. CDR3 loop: CASSEDGRPSQNNEQFF. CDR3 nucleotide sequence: TGCGCCAGCAGTGAGGACGGGAGGCCCTCTCAAAACAATGAGCAGTTCTTC.